The TCR beta chain described here comes from a study of blood T cells in healthy people across ages. Peripheral blood was drawn, approximately 10 milliliters per donor. It was with a sample-barcoded 5' primer and a J-beta primer mix that a second PCR of roughly 7 to 12 cycles was run. Each TCR beta cDNA got a 12-nucleotide random molecular identifier. Using its own MiXCR run on the 5' RACE reads, TCRdb lists one record per CDR3 protein. Of 500,000 to 650,000 distinct CDR3 sequences in the sample, around 27% were seen once. This CDR3 region has 10 residues. Trimming removed 6 bases from V and 8 bases from J, with 5 bases in between. This same sample was also part of a study on T cells of mothers and their children. That paper notes: Per child, about 3 million TCR beta CDR3 reads were obtained, against over 9 million per mother.

The TCR comes from a boy aged 2-9 years in good health. The V gene is TRBV12-3 or TRBV12-4, the J gene TRBJ2-1; D is ambiguous. Sample: blood. CDR3 coding DNA: TGTGCCAGCAGGCCGGATGAGCAGTTCTTC. Its protein is CASRPDEQFF.